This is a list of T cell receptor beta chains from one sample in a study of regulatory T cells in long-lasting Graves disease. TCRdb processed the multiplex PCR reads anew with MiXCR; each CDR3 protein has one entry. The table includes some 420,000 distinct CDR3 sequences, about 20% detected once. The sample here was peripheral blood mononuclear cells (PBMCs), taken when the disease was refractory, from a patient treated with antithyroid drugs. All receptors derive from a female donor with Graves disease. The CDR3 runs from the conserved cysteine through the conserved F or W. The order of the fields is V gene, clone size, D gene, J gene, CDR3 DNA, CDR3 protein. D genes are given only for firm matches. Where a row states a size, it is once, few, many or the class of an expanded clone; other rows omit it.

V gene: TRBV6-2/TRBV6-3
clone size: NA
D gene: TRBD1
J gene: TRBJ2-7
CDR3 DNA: TGTGCCAGCAGCTCGACAGGGGCAGATTCCTACGAGCAGTACTTC
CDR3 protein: CASSSTGADSYEQYF

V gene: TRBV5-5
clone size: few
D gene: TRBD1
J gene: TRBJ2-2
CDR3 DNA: TGTGCCAGCAGCTTGGACAGGGGAGTCGGGGAGCTGTTTTTT
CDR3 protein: CASSLDRGVGELFF

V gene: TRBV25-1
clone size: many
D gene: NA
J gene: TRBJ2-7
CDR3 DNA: TGTGCCAGCAGCCCGAATGAGGCCCGCTCCTACGAGCAGTACTTC
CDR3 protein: CASSPNEARSYEQYF

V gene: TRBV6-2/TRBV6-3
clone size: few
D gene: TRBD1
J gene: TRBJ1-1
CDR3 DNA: TGTGCCAGCAGCACGGGACAGCGGACGGCTTTCTTT
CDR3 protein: CASSTGQRTAFF

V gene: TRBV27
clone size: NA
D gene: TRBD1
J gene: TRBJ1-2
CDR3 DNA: TGTGCCAGCAGTTCCTTCAGGACAGGGAACAGCGGCTACACCTTC
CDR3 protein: CASSSFRTGNSGYTF

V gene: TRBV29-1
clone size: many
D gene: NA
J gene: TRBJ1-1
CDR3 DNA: TGCAGCGCATTCGACAGAGACATGAACACTGAAGCTTTCTTT
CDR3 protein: CSAFDRDMNTEAFF

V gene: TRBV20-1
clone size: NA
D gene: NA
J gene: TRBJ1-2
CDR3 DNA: TGCAGTGCTAGAGAAGAGGGGTCGAATGGCTACACCTTC
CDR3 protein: CSAREEGSNGYTF

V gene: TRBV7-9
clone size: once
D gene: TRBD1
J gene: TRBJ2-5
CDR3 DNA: TGTGCCAGCAGCTTAGTTACAGGGGGGCGAGAGACCCAGTACTTC
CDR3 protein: CASSLVTGGRETQYF

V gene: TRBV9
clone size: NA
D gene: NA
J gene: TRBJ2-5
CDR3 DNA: TGTGCCAGCAGCGTCGACGTCGGGGGGACCCAGTACTTC
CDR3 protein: CASSVDVGGTQYF

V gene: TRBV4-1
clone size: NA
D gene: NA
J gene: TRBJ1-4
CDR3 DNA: TGCGCCAGCAGCCAAGTGATCCTAAATGGGGAAAAACTGTTTTTT
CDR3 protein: CASSQVILNGEKLFF

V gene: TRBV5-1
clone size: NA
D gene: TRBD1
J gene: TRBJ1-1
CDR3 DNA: TGCGCCAGCAGGATACAGGGGGCTCCGAACACTGAAGCTTTCTTT
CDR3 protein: CASRIQGAPNTEAFF

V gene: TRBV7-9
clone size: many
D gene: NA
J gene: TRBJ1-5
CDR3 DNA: TGTGCCACCTCCGGGGAAGGCAATCAGCCCCAGCATTTT
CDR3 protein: CATSGEGNQPQHF

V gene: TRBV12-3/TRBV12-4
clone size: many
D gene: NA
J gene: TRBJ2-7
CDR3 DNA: TGTGCCAGCAGCCCCCCGGGCGGGCCCTCCTACGAGCAGTACTTC
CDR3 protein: CASSPPGGPSYEQYF

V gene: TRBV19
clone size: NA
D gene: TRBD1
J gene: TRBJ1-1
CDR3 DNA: TGTGCCAGTAACATCCCTGGACAGGGGAAAGGTGAAGCTTTCTTT
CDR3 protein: CASNIPGQGKGEAFF

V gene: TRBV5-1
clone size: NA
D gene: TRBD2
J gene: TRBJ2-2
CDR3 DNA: TGCGCCAGCAGTCCACTCGAACGGGGGGAGACCGAGGAGCTGTTTTTT
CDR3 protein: CASSPLERGETEELFF

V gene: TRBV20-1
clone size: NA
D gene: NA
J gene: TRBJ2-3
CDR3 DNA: TGCAGTGCTATAGGCGGGGAGGGGGCCACAGATACGCAGTATTTT
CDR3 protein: CSAIGGEGATDTQYF

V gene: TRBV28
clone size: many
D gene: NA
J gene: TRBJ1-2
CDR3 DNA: TGTGCCAGCAGCCCACAGGCCCTGGGCATCTATGGCTACACCTTC
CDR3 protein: CASSPQALGIYGYTF

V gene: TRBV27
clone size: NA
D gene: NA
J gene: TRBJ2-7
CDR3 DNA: TGTGCCAGCAGTCCCCCGAACTACGAGCAGTACTTC
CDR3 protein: CASSPPNYEQYF

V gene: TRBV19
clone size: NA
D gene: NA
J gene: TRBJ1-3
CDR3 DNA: TGTGCATGCGGGGAGGCGCCTGGAAACACCATATATTTT
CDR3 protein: CACGEAPGNTIYF

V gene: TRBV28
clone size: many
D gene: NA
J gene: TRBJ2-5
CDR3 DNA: TGTGCCAGCAGTCAGGAGATACAAGAGACCCAGTACTTC
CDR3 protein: CASSQEIQETQYF

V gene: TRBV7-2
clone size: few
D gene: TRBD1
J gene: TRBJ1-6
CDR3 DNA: TGTGCCAGCAGCTCCCGGGACAGGGGCTACTATAATTCACCCCTCCACTTT
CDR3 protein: CASSSRDRGYYNSPLHF

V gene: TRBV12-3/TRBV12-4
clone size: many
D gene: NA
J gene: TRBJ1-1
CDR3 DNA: TGTGCCAGCAGTCCCAGCGGGTACCTACTGAACACTGAAGCTTTCTTT
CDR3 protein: CASSPSGYLLNTEAFF

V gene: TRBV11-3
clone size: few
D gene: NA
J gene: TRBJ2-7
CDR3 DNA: TGTGCCAGCAGCTCCAGTCTGGACTCCTACGAGCAGTACTTC
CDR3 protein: CASSSSLDSYEQYF

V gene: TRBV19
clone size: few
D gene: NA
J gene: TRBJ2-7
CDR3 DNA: TGTGCCAGTTTAGGGGACTCCTACGAGCAGTACTTC
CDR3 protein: CASLGDSYEQYF

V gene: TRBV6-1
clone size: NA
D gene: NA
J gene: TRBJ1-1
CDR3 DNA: TGTGCCAGCAGTGATCTTGCTGGCAGGGGTCTCACTGAAGCTTTCTTT
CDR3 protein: CASSDLAGRGLTEAFF

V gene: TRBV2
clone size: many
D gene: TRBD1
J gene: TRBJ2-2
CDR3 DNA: TGTGCCAGCAGACGGACAGGCCACACCGGGGAGCTGTTTTTT
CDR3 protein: CASRRTGHTGELFF

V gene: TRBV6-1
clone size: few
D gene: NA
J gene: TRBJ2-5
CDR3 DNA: TGTGCCAGCAGTGAACCCGGAGGGCCGCACTTC
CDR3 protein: CASSEPGGPHF

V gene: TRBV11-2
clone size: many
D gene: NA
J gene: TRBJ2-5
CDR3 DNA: TGTGCCAGCAGCTTTTACAGGGTAGAAGAGACCCAGTACTTC
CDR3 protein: CASSFYRVEETQYF

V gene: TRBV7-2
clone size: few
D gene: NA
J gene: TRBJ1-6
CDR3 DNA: TGTGCCAGCAGACTTACTACCGGGACGGCAAATTCACCCCTCCACTTT
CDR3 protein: CASRLTTGTANSPLHF

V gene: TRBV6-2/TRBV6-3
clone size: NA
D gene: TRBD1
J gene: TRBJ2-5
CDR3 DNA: TGTGCCAGCAGTAAGGACAGGGGGCGCCGAGCCGCGCTTTGGGAGACCCAGTACTTC
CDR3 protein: CASSKDRGRRAALWETQYF

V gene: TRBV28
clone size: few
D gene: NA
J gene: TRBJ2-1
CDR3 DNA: TGTGCCAGCAGTGCCATTGAGGGGTCTGCGCAGTTCTTC
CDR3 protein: CASSAIEGSAQFF

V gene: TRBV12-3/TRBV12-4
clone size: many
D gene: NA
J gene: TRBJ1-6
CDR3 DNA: TGTGCCAGCAGTCTAGACACCGCGGGCAATTCACCCCTCCACTTT
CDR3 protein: CASSLDTAGNSPLHF

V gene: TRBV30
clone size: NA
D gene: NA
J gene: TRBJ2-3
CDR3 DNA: TGTGCCTGGAGCTTGCGGGATACGCAGTATTTT
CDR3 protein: CAWSLRDTQYF

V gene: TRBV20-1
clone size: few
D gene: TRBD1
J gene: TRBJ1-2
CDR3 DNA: TGCAGTGCTAGGCGGACAGGTCCCGTCGGCGGCTACACCTTC
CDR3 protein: CSARRTGPVGGYTF

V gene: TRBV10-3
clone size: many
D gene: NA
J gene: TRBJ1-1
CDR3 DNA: TGTGCCATCAGTACGTCGACGGGGAAACTTCAAGCTTTCTTT
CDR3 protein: CAISTSTGKLQAFF

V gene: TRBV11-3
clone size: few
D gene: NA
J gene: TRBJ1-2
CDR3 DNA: TGTGCCAGCAGCTTCATTCTTGGGCCCAAAAACGGGGGCTACACCTTC
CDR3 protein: CASSFILGPKNGGYTF

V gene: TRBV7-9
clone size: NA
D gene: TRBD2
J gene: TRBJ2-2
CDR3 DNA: TGTGCCAGCAGCCGAGGCGGGGGGCCAACGAACACCGGGGAGCTGTTTTTT
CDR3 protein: CASSRGGGPTNTGELFF

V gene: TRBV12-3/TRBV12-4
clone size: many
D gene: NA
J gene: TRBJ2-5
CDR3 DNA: TGTGCCAGCAGTTTCTGGTCGGGTGAGACCCAGTACTTC
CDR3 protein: CASSFWSGETQYF

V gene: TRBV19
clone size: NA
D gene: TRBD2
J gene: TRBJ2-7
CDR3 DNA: TGTGCCAGTAGGCGCGGGACTAGCGGGGGGAATTCCTACGAGCAGTACTTC
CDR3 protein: CASRRGTSGGNSYEQYF

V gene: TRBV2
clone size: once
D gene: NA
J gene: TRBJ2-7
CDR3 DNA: TGTGCCAGCAGTGTGGCGGTGGATTACGAGCAGTACTTC
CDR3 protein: CASSVAVDYEQYF

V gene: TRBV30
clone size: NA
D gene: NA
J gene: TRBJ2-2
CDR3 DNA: TGTGCCTGGAGTGGCGGGGGGACAGCAAACACCGGGGAGCTGTTTTTT
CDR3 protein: CAWSGGGTANTGELFF

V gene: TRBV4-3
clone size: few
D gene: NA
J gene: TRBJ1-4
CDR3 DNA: TGCGCCAGCAGCCATTCAAAGGGCTTGGGTGAAAAACTGTTTTTT
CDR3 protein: CASSHSKGLGEKLFF

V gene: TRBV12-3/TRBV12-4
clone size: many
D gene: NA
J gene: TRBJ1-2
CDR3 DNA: TGTGCCAGCAGGACACCAGGGGATTCGTTTGGCTACACCTTC
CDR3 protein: CASRTPGDSFGYTF

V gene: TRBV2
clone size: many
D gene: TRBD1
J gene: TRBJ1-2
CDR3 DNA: TGTGCCAGCAAACAGGGGGCTGGTGGCTACACCTTC
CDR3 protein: CASKQGAGGYTF

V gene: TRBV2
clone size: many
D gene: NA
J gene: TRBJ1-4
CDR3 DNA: TGTGCCAGCAGCATCTCCGGGGGGACTAAGGGAAAACTGTTTTTT
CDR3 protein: CASSISGGTKGKLFF

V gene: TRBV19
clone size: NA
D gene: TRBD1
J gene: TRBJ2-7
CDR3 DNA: TGTGCCAGTAGTATAATCGGACAGGAGCACGAGCAGTACTTC
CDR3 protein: CASSIIGQEHEQYF

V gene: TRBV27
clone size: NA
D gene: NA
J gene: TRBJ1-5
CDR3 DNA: TGTGCCAGCAGTTTATTGAGGGATCAGCCCCAGCATTTT
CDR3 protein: CASSLLRDQPQHF